The 21 T cell receptor beta chains presented below share a single source sample, sequenced in a study of metastatic and nonmetastatic thyroid tumors. TCRdb reassembled clones from the PCR reads with MiXCR. The sample contains 30,000 to 35,000 clones, 25% to 35% of which appear only once. Thyroid surgery was performed in patients who had received no treatment beforehand. Material for sequencing was blood. The receptors shown here come from a female donor with papillary thyroid cancer or a benign thyroid nodule (not recorded which). Some clones in this sample may be carry-over from other donors' samples.

This clone was seen just once. The chain has TRBV4-2 and TRBJ2-1, with 11 bases lining up with TRBD2. The CDR3 loop spans 15 amino acids. Germline trimming cut 4 bases from V and 6 bases from J; bases unmatched to any gene: 5. Germline values: CDR1 LGHNA, CDR2 YNFKEQ. In nucleotides, the CDR3 is TGTGCCAGCAGCCTAGGACTAGCGGGTTTCAATGAGCAGTTCTTC. Protein product: CASSLGLAGFNEQFF.

V is TRBV20-1 and J is TRBJ1-1; weak D call: TRBD1 (6 bases). This CDR3 has 16 residues. Germline assignment: CDR1 DFQATT and CDR2 SNEGSKA (reference sequence). The V gene lost 3 bases and the J gene lost 13 bases, with 30 bases spanning the gap. This chain's CDR3 is CSASSETGMMNTVDFF. The DNA for the CDR3 is TGCAGTGCTAGTTCCGAGACAGGCATGATGAACACTGTAGATTTCTTT.

Many counts were recorded for this clone. The V gene is TRBV19, the J gene TRBJ1-1; no definite D call. The length of the CDR3 is 14 residues. Germline CDR1 LNHDA, CDR2 SQIVND (reference sequence). V was trimmed by 11 bases and J by 1 base, leaving 17 bases between them. The CDR3 bases are TGTGCCGGCCAAAGGACGGCCACGAACACTGAAGCTTTCTTT. Protein sequence: CAGQRTATNTEAFF.

This clone was found many times. The chain couples TRBV9 to TRBJ1-2; the D is unclear. Germline V lookup: CDR1 SGDLS, CDR2 YYNGEE. This CDR3 has 12 amino acids. V lost 3 bases and J 8 bases, leaving 11 bases between the germline ends. The CDR3 here is CASSAGLMGYTF. The DNA for the CDR3 is TGTGCCAGCAGCGCGGGCCTAATGGGCTACACCTTC.

The table lists this clone with many counts. The rearrangement links TRBV29-1 to TRBJ2-1; tentatively, D is TRBD1 (6 bases). Germline V gene data show CDR1 as SQVTM and CDR2 as ANQGSEA. Trimming pared 4 bases from V and 0 bases from J, leaving 13 bases between. The CDR3 consists of 15 residues. CDR3 in DNA: TGCAGCGTTGGGGACACAGAGGGCTCCTACAATGAGCAGTTCTTC. Encoded protein: CSVGDTEGSYNEQFF.

In its sample, this clone was seen many times. The chain combines TRBV20-1 with TRBJ2-1, with a possible D match to TRBD1 (6 bases). The CDR3 has 14 residues. V lost 0 bases to trimming and J lost 10 bases, with 16 bases between them. Germline V CDR1 and CDR2: DFQATT, SNEGSKA (reference sequence). The CDR3 bases are TGCAGTGCTAGAGATGGGGGCAGGGTTACCGAGCAGTTCTTC. Its protein is CSARDGGRVTEQFF.

This clone was picked up many times. This chain connects TRBV7-8 to TRBJ1-3; TRBD1 is a possible D gene (5 bases). The CDR3 covers 15 residues. Germline CDR1 reads SGHVS; CDR2 reads FQNEAQ. Trimming removed 4 bases at V and 0 bases at J, with 10 bases between. The CDR3 protein is CASSWDGNSGNTIYF. The CDR3 nucleotides read TGTGCCAGCAGCTGGGACGGCAACTCTGGAAACACCATATATTTT.

This rearrangement joins TRBV3-1 to TRBJ1-5; weak D call: TRBD1 (5 bases). Germline assignment: CDR1 LGHDT and CDR2 YNNKEL (reference sequence). This CDR3 contains 17 residues. V lost 6 bases and J lost 2, with 20 bases in between. The CDR3 DNA follows: TGTGCCAGCAGAGCACGGGGGAATTACGTGGGCAATCAGCCCCAGCATTTT. Amino acids: CASRARGNYVGNQPQHF. The whole variable domain, remainder taken from reference TRBV3-1 and TRBJ1-5, is DTAVSQTPKYLVTQMGNDKSIKCEQNLGHDTMYWYKQDSKKFLKIMFSYNNKELIINETVPNRFSPKSPDKAHLNLHINSLELGDSAVYFCASRARGNYVGNQPQHFGDGTRLSIL.

V and J are TRBV6-5 and TRBJ2-1; TRBD2 aligns across 13 bases. Trimming removed 7 bases from V and 9 bases from J; junction bases left unmatched: 6. The CDR3 consists of 14 residues. The germline CDR1 and CDR2 sequences are MNHEY and SVGAGI. DNA of the CDR3: TGTGCCAGCACCCTGACTAGCGGGGGGTCTGAGCAGTTCTTC. Translation gives CASTLTSGGSEQFF.

A few counts support this clone. The CDR3 DNA is TGTGCCAGCAGGGAGACCGGGACAGGGAAGCAATACGAGCAGTACTTC. Residues: CASRETGTGKQYEQYF. V gene TRBV6-1 combines with J gene TRBJ2-7; TRBD1 matches at 9 bases. This CDR3 is built from 16 residues. The V gene's germline CDR1 is MNHNS and CDR2 SASEGT. The J segment lost 4 bases and the V segment lost 6 bases, leaving 13 bases of the junction unmatched.

This chain's CDR3 is CASIFDDRWPMNTEAFF. DNA of the CDR3: TGTGCCAGCATTTTCGATGACAGGTGGCCCATGAACACTGAAGCTTTCTTT. The chain joins TRBV28 to TRBJ1-1; D possibly corresponds to TRBD1 (6 bases). The germline CDR1 and CDR2 sequences are MDHEN and SYDVKM. The CDR3 length is 17 residues. Trimming removed 7 bases at V and 0 bases at J, with 21 bases between.

This clone was found many times. The chain couples TRBV20-1 to TRBJ2-4; D is unclear. From germline, CDR1 is DFQATT and CDR2 SNEGSKA (reference sequence). V lost 6 bases and J 0 bases, leaving 12 bases between the germline ends. CDR3 length equals 14 residues. This chain's CDR3 is CSAHTPVAKNIQYF. The CDR3 DNA follows: TGCAGTGCCCACACCCCCGTAGCCAAAAACATTCAGTACTTC.

V and J are TRBV15 and TRBJ2-1; D unresolved. This CDR3 region has 15 residues. Germline lookup yields CDR1 LNHNV and CDR2 YYDKDF (reference sequence). V was trimmed by 1 base and J by 0 bases, leaving 7 bases between them. This CDR3 is CATSRAPGSYNEQFF. CDR3 nucleotides: TGTGCCACCAGCAGAGCACCCGGCTCCTACAATGAGCAGTTCTTC. Based on the CDR3 plus reference TRBV15 and TRBJ2-1, the full variable domain is DAMVIQNPRYQVTQFGKPVTLSCSQTLNHNVMYWYQQKSSQAPKLLFHYYDKDFNNEADTPDNFQSRRPNTSFCFLDIRSPGLGDTAMYLCATSRAPGSYNEQFFGPGTRLTVL.

Many counts were recorded for this clone. The chain combines TRBV6-1 with TRBJ2-4, with 7 bases lining up with TRBD1. Germline CDR1 is MNHNS and CDR2 is SASEGT. Trimming took 5 bases from V and 4 from J; bases not matched to a gene: 2. The CDR3 extends over 13 amino acids. In DNA form, the CDR3 reads TGTGCCAGCAGTCCGGGACAGAAAAACATTCAGTACTTC. Residues: CASSPGQKNIQYF.

The V gene is TRBV7-3, the J gene TRBJ1-6, with D tentatively TRBD1 (6 bases). The CDR3 extends over 15 amino acids. The germline CDR1 and CDR2 sequences are SGHTA and FQGTGA. Trimming removed 2 bases at V and 7 bases at J, with 12 bases between. The chain's CDR3 is CASSLQGQENSPLHF. The CDR3 coding sequence is TGTGCCAGCAGCTTACAGGGGCAGGAGAATTCACCCCTCCACTTT.

This clone was seen many times. The same CDR3 is also encoded by other DNA sequences in this sample. The rearrangement links TRBV6-2 or TRBV6-3 to TRBJ2-2; D remains ambiguous. V was cut by 6 bases and J by 6 bases, with 11 bases left in between. CDR3 length equals 13 residues. Germline V lookup: CDR1 MNHEY, CDR2 SVGEGT. CDR3 in amino acids: CASSSRVPGELFF. Here the CDR3 DNA reads TGTGCCAGCAGCTCACGGGTACCCGGGGAGCTGTTTTTT.

The chain has TRBV4-1 and TRBJ1-1; D is unresolved. Germline lookup yields CDR1 MGHRA and CDR2 YSYEKL. V lost 1 base and J 9 bases, leaving 12 bases between the germline ends. The CDR3 covers 13 residues. CDR3 residues: CASSQVFRRKAFF. The CDR3 nucleotides read TGCGCCAGCAGCCAAGTTTTCAGGCGCAAAGCTTTCTTT.

CDR3 in DNA: TGTGCCACCAGTGATGGGGTGAACACTGAAGCTTTCTTT. Protein: CATSDGVNTEAFF. The chain employs TRBV24-1 and TRBJ1-1; D uncertain. The CDR3 contains 13 residues. Germline loops: CDR1 KGHDR, CDR2 SFDVKD. The ends were cut back, 3 bases at V and 0 bases at J, with 4 bases in the middle.

This clone was counted only a few times. J is TRBJ1-1 and V is TRBV28; 8 bases are a match to TRBD1. Unmatched junction bases numbered 17, after V lost 10 bases and J lost 4 bases. The CDR3 has 16 amino acids. Germline V gives CDR1 MDHEN, CDR2 SYDVKM. The CDR3 spells CAITGDRSFLCTEAFF. In DNA, the CDR3 is TGTGCCATCACTGGGGACAGGTCATTTCTCTGCACTGAAGCTTTCTTT. The full variable domain, in which reference TRBV28 and TRBJ1-1 provide the parts outside the CDR3, is DVKVTQSSRYLVKRTGEKVFLECVQDMDHENMFWYRQDPGLGLRLIYFSYDVKMKEKGDIPEGYSVSREKKERFSLILESASTNQTSMYLCAITGDRSFLCTEAFFGQGTRLTVV.

A remark on this clone: One junction end does not reproduce the germline sequence, and a read error may be involved. The chain recombines TRBV11-1 with TRBJ2-6; tentatively, D is TRBD1 or TRBD2 (5 bases each). Germline lookup yields CDR1 SGHAT and CDR2 FQDESV (reference sequence). CDR3 length: 18 residues. The CDR3 sequence: CSSSSRVWGPEVANVLTF. The CDR3 DNA follows: TGTTCCAGCAGCAGTAGGGTCTGGGGACCGGAAGTGGCCAACGTCCTGACTTTC.

By frequency in the sample, this clone is medium-sized. The J gene is TRBJ2-7, the V gene TRBV30; D unclear. V was clipped by 2 bases and J by 4 bases, with 9 bases between them. Germline CDR1 GTSNPN, CDR2 SVGIG (reference sequence). The CDR3 is 12 amino acids. The CDR3, as DNA: TGTGCCTGGAGTCTGACCATTTACGAGCAGTACTTC. Amino acid sequence: CAWSLTIYEQYF.